This T cell receptor beta chain is drawn from a study of blood T cell repertoires in COVID-19. At the level of the study: Researchers got acute and convalescent COVID-19 samples from the United States, Italy and Spain. Sample material is recorded as cDNA or gDNA derived from T cells, B-cell-depleted T cells, or PBMCs.

J was trimmed by 4 bases and V by 5 bases; bases with no gene match: 6. CDR1 is MNHEY and CDR2 is SVGAGI in the germline V gene. The CDR3 spans 15 residues. Produced via immunoSEQ multiplex PCR; TCRdb's table is partial and in-frame only. Of roughly 160,000 clones listed, approximately 88% were seen once; the top ten hold roughly an eighth. This clonotype was sampled from a man between 18 and 29 years old with active or convalescent COVID-19. The V gene is TRBV6-5, the J gene TRBJ1-1; 11 bases agree with TRBD1. The sample was peripheral blood. The CDR3 protein is CASSPGQGASTEAFF. CDR3 nucleotides: TGTGCCAGCAGTCCTGGACAGGGGGCTTCCACTGAAGCTTTCTTT.